This paragraph reports one TCR beta chain. How the authors handled the data: From reference gene primer amplification, estimates of nucleated cell counts were derived. TCRdb's table, derived via immunoSEQ multiplex PCR, lists solely in-frame clones and lacks some. That table supplies the V and J calls and clone size; D and trimming were determined from the DNA. Here the sample spans some 95,000 clones, around 75% being singletons. This entry is derived from a study of blood T cell repertoires in COVID-19. About the study: The cDNA or gDNA used as material had been derived from T cells, B-cell-depleted T cells, or PBMCs.

The TCR comes from a man in his 70s with acute or convalescent COVID-19. The sequenced material came from peripheral blood.

As DNA, the CDR3 is TGCGCCAGCAGCTTGGGAGTCTTAGCTGACTTTACCCATGAGCAGTTCTTC. Protein product: CASSLGVLADFTHEQFF. This chain uses TRBV5-1 with TRBJ2-1; unclear D gene. Trimming left V 0 bases short and J 8 bases short, with 21 bases between. Looked up from germline, CDR1 is SGHRS and CDR2 is YFSETQ. The CDR3 length is 17 residues.